Sequencing of this T cell receptor beta chain was carried out in a study of OX40 agonist ivuxolimab in advanced cancers. Overall study: Enrolled patients in dose escalation had cancers that were hepatocellular carcinoma, melanoma, renal cell or head and neck cancer. Participants could have had prior anti-PD-1, anti-PD-L1 or anti-CTLA-4 therapy, and 40% had some.

Findings and limits, study-wide: Expanded clones tended on average to be more numerous among CD8+ T cells than CD4+. Normalized T-cell clonal expansion was also low in a subset of nonresponders.

V lost 0 bases, J lost 6 bases, and 8 bases lay in between. Germline V lookup: CDR1 GTSNPN, CDR2 SVGIG (reference sequence). The CDR3 covers 13 residues. The table came from immunoSEQ multiplex PCR; TCRdb's copy has only in-frame clones and leaves some out. The table includes over 80,000 clones, 83% detected once. This clone was seen only once. Its antigen is unidentified. The chain uses TRBV30 and TRBJ2-2; D perhaps matches TRBD1 (6 bases). This clonotype was obtained from an adult with an advanced solid tumor such as melanoma, head and neck, liver or kidney cancer. Specimen: CD4+ or CD8+ T cells sorted from blood, collected in a trial of the OX40 agonist ivuxolimab. The CDR3 region is CAWSVRQAGELFF. CDR3 nucleotide sequence: TGTGCCTGGAGTGTAAGACAGGCCGGGGAGCTGTTTTTT.